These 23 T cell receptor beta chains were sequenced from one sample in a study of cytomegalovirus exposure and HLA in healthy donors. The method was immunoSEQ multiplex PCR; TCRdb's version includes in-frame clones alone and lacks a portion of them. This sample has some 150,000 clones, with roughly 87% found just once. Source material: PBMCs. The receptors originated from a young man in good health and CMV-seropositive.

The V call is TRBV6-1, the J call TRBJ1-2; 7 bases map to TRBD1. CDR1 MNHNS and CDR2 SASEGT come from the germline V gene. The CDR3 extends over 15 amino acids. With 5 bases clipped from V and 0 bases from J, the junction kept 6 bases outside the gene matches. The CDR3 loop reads CASSQRQGANYGYTF. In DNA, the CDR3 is TGTGCCAGCAGTCAACGACAGGGAGCTAACTATGGCTACACCTTC.

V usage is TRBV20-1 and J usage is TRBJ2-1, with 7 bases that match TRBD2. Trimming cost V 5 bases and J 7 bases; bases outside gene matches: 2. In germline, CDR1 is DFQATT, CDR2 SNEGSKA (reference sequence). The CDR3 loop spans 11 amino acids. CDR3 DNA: TGCAGTGCTGGGACTAAAAATGAGCAGTTCTTC. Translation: CSAGTKNEQFF.

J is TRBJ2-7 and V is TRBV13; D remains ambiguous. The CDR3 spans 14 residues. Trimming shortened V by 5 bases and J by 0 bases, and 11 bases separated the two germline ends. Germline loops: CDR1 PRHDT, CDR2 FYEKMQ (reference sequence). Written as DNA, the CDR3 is TGTGCCAGCAGCCTCATGACTGGCTCCTACGAGCAGTACTTC. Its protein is CASSLMTGSYEQYF.

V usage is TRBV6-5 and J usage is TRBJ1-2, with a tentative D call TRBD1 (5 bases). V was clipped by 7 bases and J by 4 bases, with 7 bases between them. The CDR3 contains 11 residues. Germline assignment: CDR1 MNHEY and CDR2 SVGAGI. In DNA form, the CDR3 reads TGTGCCAGCACAAGGGGCTATGGCTACACCTTC. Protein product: CASTRGYGYTF.

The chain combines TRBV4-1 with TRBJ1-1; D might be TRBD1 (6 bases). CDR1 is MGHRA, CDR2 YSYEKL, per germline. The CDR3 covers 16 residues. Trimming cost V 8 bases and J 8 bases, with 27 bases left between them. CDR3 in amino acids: CASGSRAPPSGVEAFF. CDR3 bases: TGCGCCAGCGGTAGCCGGGCGCCCCCTTCAGGGGTCGAAGCTTTCTTT.

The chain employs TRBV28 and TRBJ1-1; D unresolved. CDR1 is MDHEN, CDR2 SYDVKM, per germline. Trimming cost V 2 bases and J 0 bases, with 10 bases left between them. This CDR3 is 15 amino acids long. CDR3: CASSLPTEMNTEAFF. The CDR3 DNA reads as TGTGCCAGCAGTTTACCAACAGAGATGAACACTGAAGCTTTCTTT.

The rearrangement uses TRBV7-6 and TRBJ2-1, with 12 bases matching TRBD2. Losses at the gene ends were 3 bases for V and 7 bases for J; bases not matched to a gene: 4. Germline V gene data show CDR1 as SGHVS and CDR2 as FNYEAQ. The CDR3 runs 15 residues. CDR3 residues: CASSFYLAGGNEQFF. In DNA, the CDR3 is TGTGCCAGCAGCTTTTACCTAGCGGGAGGGAATGAGCAGTTCTTC.

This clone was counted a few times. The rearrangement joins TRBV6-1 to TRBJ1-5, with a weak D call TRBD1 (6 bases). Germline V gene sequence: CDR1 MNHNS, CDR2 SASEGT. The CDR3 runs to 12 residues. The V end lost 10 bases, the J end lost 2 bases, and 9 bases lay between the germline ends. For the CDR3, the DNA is TGTGCCACTAACAGGGGCAATCAGCCCCAGCATTTT. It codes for CATNRGNQPQHF.

CDR3 residues: CASSTRGGTSYEQYF. CDR3 coding DNA: TGTGCCAGTAGTACTCGCGGCGGGACCTCCTACGAGCAGTACTTC. The chain has TRBV19 and TRBJ2-7; perhaps TRBD2 as D (6 bases). This CDR3 comprises 15 residues. V was clipped by 4 bases and J by 0 bases, with 13 bases between them. CDR1 LNHDA and CDR2 SQIVND come from the germline V gene (reference sequence).

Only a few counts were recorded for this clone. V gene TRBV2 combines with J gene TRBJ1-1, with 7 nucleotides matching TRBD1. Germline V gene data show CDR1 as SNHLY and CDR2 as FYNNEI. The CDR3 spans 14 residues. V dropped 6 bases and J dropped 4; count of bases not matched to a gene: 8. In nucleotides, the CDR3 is TGTGCCAGCAGCGCCGACAGGGCACTCACTGAAGCTTTCTTT. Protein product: CASSADRALTEAFF.

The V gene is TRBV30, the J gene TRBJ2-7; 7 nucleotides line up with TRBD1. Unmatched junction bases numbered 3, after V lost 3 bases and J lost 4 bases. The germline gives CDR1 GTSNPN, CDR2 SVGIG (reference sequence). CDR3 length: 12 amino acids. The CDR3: CAWSHRGYEQYF. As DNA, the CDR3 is TGTGCCTGGAGCCACAGGGGTTACGAGCAGTACTTC.

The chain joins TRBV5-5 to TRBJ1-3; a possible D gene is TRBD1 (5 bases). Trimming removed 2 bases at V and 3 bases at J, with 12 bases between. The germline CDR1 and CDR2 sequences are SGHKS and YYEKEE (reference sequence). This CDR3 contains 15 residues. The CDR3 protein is CASSFGHSGGNTIYF. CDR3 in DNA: TGTGCCAGCAGCTTCGGACACTCCGGTGGAAACACCATATATTTT.

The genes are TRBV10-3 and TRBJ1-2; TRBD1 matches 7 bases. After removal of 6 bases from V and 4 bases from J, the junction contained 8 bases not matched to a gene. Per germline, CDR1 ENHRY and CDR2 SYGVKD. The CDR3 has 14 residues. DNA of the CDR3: TGTGCCATCAGATCGACAGGGAGCGGCTATGGCTACACCTTC. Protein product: CAIRSTGSGYGYTF.

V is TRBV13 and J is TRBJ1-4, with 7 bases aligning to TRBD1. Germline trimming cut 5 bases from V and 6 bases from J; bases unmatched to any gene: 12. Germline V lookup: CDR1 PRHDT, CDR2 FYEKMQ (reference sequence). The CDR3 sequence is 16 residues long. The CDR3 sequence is CASSPKQQGRDEKLFF. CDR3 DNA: TGTGCCAGCAGCCCAAAGCAACAGGGGCGGGATGAAAAACTGTTTTTT.

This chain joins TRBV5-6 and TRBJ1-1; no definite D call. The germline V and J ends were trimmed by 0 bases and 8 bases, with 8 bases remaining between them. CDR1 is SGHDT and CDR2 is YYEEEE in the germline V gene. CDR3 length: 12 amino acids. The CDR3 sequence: CASSLAGLEAFF. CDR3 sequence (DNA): TGTGCCAGCAGCTTGGCGGGGTTAGAAGCTTTCTTT.

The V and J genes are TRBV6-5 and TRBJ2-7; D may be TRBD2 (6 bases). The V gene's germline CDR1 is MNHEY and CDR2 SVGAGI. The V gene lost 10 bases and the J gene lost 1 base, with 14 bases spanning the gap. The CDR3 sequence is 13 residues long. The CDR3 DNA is TGTGCCACCCGATCCGGGAGTTCCTACGAGCAGTACTTC. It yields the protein CATRSGSSYEQYF.

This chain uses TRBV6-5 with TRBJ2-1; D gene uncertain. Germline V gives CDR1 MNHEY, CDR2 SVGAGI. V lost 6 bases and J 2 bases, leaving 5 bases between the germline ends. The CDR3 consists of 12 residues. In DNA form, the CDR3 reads TGTGCCAGCAGAAATACCTACAATGAGCAGTTCTTC. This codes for CASRNTYNEQFF.

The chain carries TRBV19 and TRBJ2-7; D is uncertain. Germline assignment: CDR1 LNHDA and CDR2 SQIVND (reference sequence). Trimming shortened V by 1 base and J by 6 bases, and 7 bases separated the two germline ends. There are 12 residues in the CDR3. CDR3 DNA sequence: TGTGCCAGTAGTATAGTCGCAGGCGAGCAGTACTTC. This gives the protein CASSIVAGEQYF.

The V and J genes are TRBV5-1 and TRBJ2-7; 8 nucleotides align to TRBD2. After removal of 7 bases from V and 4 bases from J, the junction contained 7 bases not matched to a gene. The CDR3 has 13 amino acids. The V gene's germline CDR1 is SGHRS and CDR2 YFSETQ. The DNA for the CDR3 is TGCGCCAGCTATAGCGGGGCCGGATACGAGCAGTACTTC. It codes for CASYSGAGYEQYF.

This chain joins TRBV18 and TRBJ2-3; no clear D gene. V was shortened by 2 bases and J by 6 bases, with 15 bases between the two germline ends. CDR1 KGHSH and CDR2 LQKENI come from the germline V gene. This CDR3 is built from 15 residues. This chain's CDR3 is CASSPVPVPADTQYF. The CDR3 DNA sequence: TGTGCCAGCTCACCAGTTCCGGTGCCCGCGGATACGCAGTATTTT.

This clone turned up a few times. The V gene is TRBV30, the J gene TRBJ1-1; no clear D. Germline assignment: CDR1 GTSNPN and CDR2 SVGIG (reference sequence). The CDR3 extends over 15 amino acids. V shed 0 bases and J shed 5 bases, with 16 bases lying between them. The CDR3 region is CAWSVLFGRHTEAFF. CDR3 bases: TGTGCCTGGAGTGTATTATTCGGCAGGCATACTGAAGCTTTCTTT.

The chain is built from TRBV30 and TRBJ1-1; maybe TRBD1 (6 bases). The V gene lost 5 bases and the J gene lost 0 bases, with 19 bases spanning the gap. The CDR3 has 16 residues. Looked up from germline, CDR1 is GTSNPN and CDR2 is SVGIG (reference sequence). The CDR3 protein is CAWQQGPGGLNTEAFF. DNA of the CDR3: TGTGCCTGGCAACAGGGCCCGGGGGGGTTGAACACTGAAGCTTTCTTT.

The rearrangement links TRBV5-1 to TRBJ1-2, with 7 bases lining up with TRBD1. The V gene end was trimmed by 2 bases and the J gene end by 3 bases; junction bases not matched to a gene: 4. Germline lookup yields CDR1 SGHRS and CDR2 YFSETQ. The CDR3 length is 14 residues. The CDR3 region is CASSFSTGDYGYTF. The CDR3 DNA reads TGCGCCAGCAGCTTCTCTACAGGGGACTATGGCTACACCTTC.